These 8 T cell receptor beta chains were all obtained from the same sample, sequenced in a study of blood T cells in healthy people across ages. A sample-barcoded 5' primer and a J-beta primer mix were used in a second PCR of roughly 7 to 12 cycles. One entry per CDR3 protein, called by TCRdb with MiXCR from the 5' RACE reads. Counted here are 1.8 million or so distinct CDR3 sequences, roughly two fifths occurring once; the ten biggest clones make up 20% to 25%. Sequenced sample: blood. The receptors were gathered from a human donor in good health.

This clonotype was detected a few times. This chain connects TRBV29-1 to TRBJ1-5; tentative D call: TRBD1 (6 bases). The CDR3 has 14 amino acids. The germline V gene encodes CDR1 SQVTM and CDR2 ANQGSEA. V was pared by 7 bases and J by 7 bases, with 20 bases between. In DNA, the CDR3 is TGCAGCGCTATGAACGGGGGCGGAGAACAGCCCCAGCATTTT. Amino acids: CSAMNGGGEQPQHF.

The V gene is TRBV5-1, the J gene TRBJ1-5; TRBD1 might be the D (6 bases). V lost 2 bases and J lost 0, with 15 bases in between. The germline V gene encodes CDR1 SGHRS and CDR2 YFSETQ. The CDR3 contains 17 residues. The CDR3 loop reads CASSFPFGQPSNQPQHF. The CDR3 nucleotides are TGCGCCAGCAGCTTCCCATTTGGACAGCCTAGCAATCAGCCCCAGCATTTT.

This chain joins TRBV2 and TRBJ1-1; D possibly corresponds to TRBD1 (5 bases). The germline V and J ends were trimmed by 3 bases and 7 bases, with 12 bases remaining between them. Germline assignment: CDR1 SNHLY and CDR2 FYNNEI. This CDR3 is built from 13 residues. CDR3 bases: TGTGCCAGCAGTGAGGGAGGGGTCGGTGAAGCTTTCTTT. Amino acids: CASSEGGVGEAFF.

This clonotype has a handful of counts. The chain has TRBV4-3 and TRBJ1-2, with TRBD1 identical over 10 bases. The trim removed 1 base at V and 5 bases at J, leaving 4 bases unmatched. Germline V gene data show CDR1 as LGHNA and CDR2 as YSLEER. This CDR3 contains 15 residues. The CDR3 loop reads CASSQVRDRGYGYTF. In nucleotides, the CDR3 is TGCGCCAGCAGCCAAGTCCGGGACAGGGGTTATGGCTACACCTTC.

The rearrangement uses TRBV20-1 and TRBJ2-3; unclear D gene. Trimming pared 3 bases from V and 4 bases from J, leaving 8 bases between. The CDR3 covers 12 residues. Per germline, CDR1 DFQATT and CDR2 SNEGSKA (reference sequence). The CDR3 sequence: CSASLVADTQYF. The DNA of the CDR3 is TGCAGTGCTAGTTTGGTGGCAGATACGCAGTATTTT.

The chain employs TRBV29-1 and TRBJ1-1, with D possibly TRBD1 on 6 matching bases. The V and J ends lost 3 bases and 5 bases respectively, with 16 bases between them. The CDR3 is 14 amino acids. Germline CDR1 reads SQVTM; CDR2 reads ANQGSEA. The CDR3 DNA sequence: TGCAGCGTTGAGACTTCGGGGGCGACTACTGAAGCTTTCTTT. Residues: CSVETSGATTEAFF.

This clonotype was recorded at least ten times. Here the CDR3 reads CASSLIAGDSDTQYF. Here the CDR3 DNA reads TGTGCCAGCAGCTTAATAGCGGGGGATTCAGATACGCAGTATTTT. The chain joins TRBV7-2 to TRBJ2-3, with 9 bases aligning to TRBD2. Germline CDR1 SGHTA, CDR2 FQGNSA. The J segment lost 4 bases and the V segment lost 2 bases, leaving 4 bases of the junction unmatched. The length of the CDR3 is 15 residues.

The rearrangement links TRBV20-1 to TRBJ2-3, with 9 nucleotides matching TRBD2. Losses at the gene ends were 8 bases for V and 1 base for J; bases not matched to a gene: 4. Germline V lookup: CDR1 DFQATT, CDR2 SNEGSKA (reference sequence). The CDR3 contains 13 residues. CDR3: CSSQRGGTDTQYF. CDR3 DNA sequence: TGCAGTTCCCAGCGGGGGGGCACAGATACGCAGTATTTT.